Listed below are T cell receptor beta chains from one sample, sequenced in a study of blood T cell repertoires in COVID-19. Produced via immunoSEQ multiplex PCR; TCRdb's table is partial and in-frame only. The table has approximately 250,000 clones, about 87% seen once; the top ten hold more than 0.95%. Source material: PBMCs or T cells enriched from blood (not recorded which). The receptors derive from a woman between 40 and 55 years old with acute COVID-19. Each CDR3 is given with its conserved first and last residue. Fields, in order: J gene, V gene, D gene, clone size, CDR3 DNA, CDR3 protein. The D gene is left open where the match is weak. Rows may omit the clone size; those that give it use once, few, many or a size class.

TRBJ1-2	TRBV12-3/TRBV12-4	NA	NA	TGTGCCAGCAGTTTAGGCTCAGACTATGGCTACACCTTC	CASSLGSDYGYTF
TRBJ1-2	TRBV5-4	NA	few	TGTGCCAGCAGCCAGGACAGATCCTACGGCTACACCTTC	CASSQDRSYGYTF
TRBJ1-1	TRBV7-3	NA	NA	TGTGCCAGCAGCTTAAGCGTTAACACTGAAGCTTTCTTT	CASSLSVNTEAFF
TRBJ2-2	TRBV9	TRBD2	NA	TGTGCCAGCAGCGCTGGAGGACTAGCGGGAGCGGGCGGGGAGCTGTTTTTT	CASSAGGLAGAGGELFF
TRBJ1-2	TRBV2	NA	NA	TGTGCCGGGAGGACGGAAACTCTCTATGGCTACACCTTC	CAGRTETLYGYTF
TRBJ2-2	TRBV5-1	TRBD2	NA	TGCGCCAGCAGCTTGGCCGTACTAGCGGGAGGTAACACCGGGGAGCTGTTTTTT	CASSLAVLAGGNTGELFF
TRBJ2-1	TRBV4-1	TRBD2	few	TGCGCCAGCAGCCCCACTAGCGCTTGGGAGCAGTTCTTC	CASSPTSAWEQFF
TRBJ1-1	TRBV9	TRBD1	NA	TGTGCCAGCAGCGCCAGACAGGGAGGGAACACTGAAGCTTTCTTT	CASSARQGGNTEAFF
TRBJ2-4	TRBV9	NA	NA	TGTGCCAGCAGCGATCCGGGACAACTCTTCTGG	CASSDPGQLFW
TRBJ1-6	TRBV15	TRBD1	once	TGTGCCACCAGCAGAGACTTTACCGGGACAGGGGGTTCACCCCTCCACTTT	CATSRDFTGTGGSPLHF
TRBJ1-5	TRBV19	NA	once	TGTGCCAGTAGTAGGAGGGGTAGCAATCAGCCCCAGCATTTT	CASSRRGSNQPQHF
TRBJ1-1	TRBV18	NA	NA	TGTGCCAGCTCACCACCCTTAGAGAGCACTGAAGCTTTCTTT	CASSPPLESTEAFF